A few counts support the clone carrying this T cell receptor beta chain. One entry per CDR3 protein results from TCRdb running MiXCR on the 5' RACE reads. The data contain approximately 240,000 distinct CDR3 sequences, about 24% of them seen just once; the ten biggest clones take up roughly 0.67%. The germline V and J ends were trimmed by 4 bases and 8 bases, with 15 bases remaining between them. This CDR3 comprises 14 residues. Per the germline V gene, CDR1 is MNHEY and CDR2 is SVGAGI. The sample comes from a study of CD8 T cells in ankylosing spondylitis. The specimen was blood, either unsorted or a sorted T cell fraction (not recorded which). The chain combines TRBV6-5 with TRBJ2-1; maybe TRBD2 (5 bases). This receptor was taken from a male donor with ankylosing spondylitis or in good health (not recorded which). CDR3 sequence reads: CASSLGSPQDEQFF. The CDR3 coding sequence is TGTGCCAGCAGTTTGGGGAGCCCTCAGGATGAGCAGTTCTTC.